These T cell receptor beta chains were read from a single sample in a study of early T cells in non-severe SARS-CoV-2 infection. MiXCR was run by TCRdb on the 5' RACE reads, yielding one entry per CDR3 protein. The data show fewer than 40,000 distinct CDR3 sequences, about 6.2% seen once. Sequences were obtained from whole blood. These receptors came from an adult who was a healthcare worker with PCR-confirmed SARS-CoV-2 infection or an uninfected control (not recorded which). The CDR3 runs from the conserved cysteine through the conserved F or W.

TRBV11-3,CASSSSAAENTIYF
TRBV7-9,CASSLVAGGESQFF
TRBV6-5,CASRALGGETQYF
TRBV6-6,CASTLRGSGANVLTF
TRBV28,CASSSPGGRAREDEQYF
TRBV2,CASSDDWSPLHF
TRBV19,CASSPIAITGELFF
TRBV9,CASSAGALQGDYGYTF
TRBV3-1,CASSPGAYEQYF
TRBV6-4,CASSDAGVNEQFF
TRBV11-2,CATPTGMGYGYTF
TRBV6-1,CASSELQGMPQHF
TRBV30,CASRQGNGSPLHF
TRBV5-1,CASSPEAGTSEAFF
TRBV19,CASSISTQGVVMRF
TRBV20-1,CSACNSLNPYGELFF
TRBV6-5,CASSPLQRGTIYF
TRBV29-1,CSVGDNNQPQHF
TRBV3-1,CASSQDRQGSNYGYTF
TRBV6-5,CASSTAPSGSYEQYF
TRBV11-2,CASSLARGTSGRVTDTQYF
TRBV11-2,CASSPPESTYEQYF
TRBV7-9,CASSVGGSGRSAGELFF